The T cell receptor (beta chain) under discussion was sequenced for a study of blood T cells in healthy people across ages. Study-wide background: Capturing about one barcoded beta molecule per two T cells was achieved by template switching.

CDR1 is KGHSH, CDR2 LQKENI, per germline. The length of the CDR3 is 16 residues. Comment on this clonotype: Relative to the germline gene, one junction end is altered; a read error may explain this.

The use of a sample-barcoded 5' primer and a J-beta primer mix characterized a second PCR of roughly 6 to 11 cycles. TCRdb re-derived calls from the 5' RACE reads in MiXCR, one entry per CDR3 protein. The sample lists about 680,000 distinct CDR3 sequences, approximately 49% occurring once. The material sequenced was blood. This chain joins TRBV18 and TRBJ1-1; tentative D call: TRBD1 (5 bases). The TCR sequence derives from a woman in her sixties or seventies in good health. CDR3 loop: CASPPRPTDQNTEAFF. In DNA form, the CDR3 reads TGTGCCAGCCCACCACGCCCGACAGACCAAAACACTGAAGCTTTCTTT.